A selection of T cell receptor beta chains follows, all from one sample in a study of graft-versus-host responses after intestinal transplantation. For these TCRs, the target antigens are not known. Using immunoSEQ multiplex PCR, the repertoire was profiled, and TCRdb retains in-frame clones only, with some absent. The table records over 100,000 clones, about 95% of them present only once. Source: unstimulated CD8+ T cells sorted from spleen or lymph node cells, taken before intestinal transplant. The receptors come from a human donor who received an intestinal transplant. CDR3s include the opening cysteine and the closing phenylalanine or tryptophan.

v_call,cdr3_aa
TRBV7-9,CASSATGGSRHEQYF
TRBV11-2,CASSRRAPGGAWDIQYF
TRBV7-3,CASSLRSQGLAGGPETDTQYF
TRBV19,CASSIAPGETQYF
TRBV4-1,CASSQGSGTGPSYEQYF
TRBV9,CASSVGHTQETQYF
TRBV30,CAWSLGRLNQPQHF
TRBV28,CASSLTGVNTEAFF
TRBV28,CASSAGYSSNQPQHF
TRBV28,CASSLTAGRQYF
TRBV5-1,CASSFGDRDYGYTF
TRBV28,CASNLLAGVRDLYNEQFF
TRBV30,CAWSAGTNEQYF
TRBV15,CATSSGTSYEQYF
TRBV11-2,CASSPGINEQFF
TRBV6-5,CASSYEEGFYEQYF
TRBV13,CASSSGLAGTEEQFF
TRBV28,CASTKPKPGTGEIYEQYF